This T cell receptor beta chain is drawn from a study of T cells in Graves' hyperthyroidism and ophthalmopathy. This clonotype was seen more than once but under ten times. Trimming took off 8 bases at V and 7 bases at J, with 9 bases between the two ends. Germline V gene data show CDR1 as MGHDK and CDR2 as SYGVNS. The CDR3 runs 12 residues. TCR beta CDR3 region amplification was performed from RNA transcripts. The HTBI primer set was used in a first-round RT-PCR of the TCR CDR3. TCRdb redid the calling of the multiplex PCR reads with MiXCR, one entry per CDR3 protein. The sample has roughly 500,000 distinct CDR3 sequences; 46% are singletons.

The source is an adult woman with Graves' disease, either hyperthyroidism or ophthalmopathy (not recorded which). The sequencing input was peripheral blood or thyroid tissue (not recorded which). The gene calls are TRBV25-1 and TRBJ1-6; D uncertain. CDR3 loop: CASGGQNSPLHF. The CDR3 coding sequence is TGTGCCAGCGGTGGCCAGAATTCACCCCTCCACTTT.